This TCR beta chain was observed in a study of blood T cell repertoires in COVID-19 (TCRdb year 2020). About the investigation overall: Collaborator samples came from the United States, Italy and Spain and covered acute and convalescent phases of COVID-19. The prospective study material was composed of cDNA or gDNA derived from T cells, B-cell-depleted T cells, or PBMCs. The dataset comprised deeply sampled blood TCRbeta repertoires from subjects exposed to, actively infected with, or recovered from COVID-19. The repertoires were released in a freely available public database meant as a resource for research on the immune response to SARS-CoV-2. Samples came from the ongoing ImmuneRACE study (first 160 participants) plus 1,254 subjects from 6 global collaborators. Sample metadata almost always included a de-identified subject ID, COVID-19 status, age in years and sex. HLA class I and class II types, where available, came from metadata supplied by the sample provider rather than from assay-based typing. Overall study results and their limits: Clinical and demographic metadata were provided uncurated, with the amount varying by source and participant.

Germline trimming amounts to 4 bases on V and 7 bases on J, with 8 as the count of junction bases outside the gene matches. From the cysteine up to the phenylalanine, the CDR3 has a length of 15 residues. Just the 45-base CDR3 DNA is kept, in frame starting at base 1. CDR1 SGHRS and CDR2 YFSETQ were looked up in the germline V gene. With regard to this clone: There is no known antigen for this receptor. Base qualities were left out, and no much larger clone turns up one base away.

At one collaborating source in Seattle, patients were enrolled during active infection and were followed longitudinally through the course of disease. The collaborating institutions used their own protocols to collect whole blood in K2EDTA tubes. For TCRbeta analysis, collaborators shipped samples in one of three forms: frozen whole blood, isolated PBMCs, or DNA extracted from either of those sample types. The immunoSEQ Assay, a bias-controlled multiplex PCR, was used to amplify TCRbeta CDR3 regions from genomic DNA. The original pipeline was this. Nucleated cell counts per sample were estimated from amplification of reference gene primers within the assay. To quantify the absolute abundance of each unique TCRbeta CDR3 rearrangement, sequence reads were collapsed and filtered. Productive Simpson clonality was computed per sample as the square root of Simpson's diversity index over productive rearrangements. TCRdb retrieved this table from immuneACCESS and kept in-frame rearrangements only. Not all clones are present; in checked studies, unresolved V genes account for under half, and no reason is known for the remainder. The DNA gave D and trimming, while V, J and clone size come from that table. This sample gives roughly 380,000 clones in total; about 88% of them show up just once. The ten largest clones add up to about 1.6% of the sample.

The sequence was collected from a woman aged 40 to 50 with COVID-19, enrolled during active disease. Sequencing was performed on peripheral blood. Rearrangement joined TRBV5-1 to TRBJ1-6; 7 nucleotides in the junction match TRBD1. In nucleotide form, the sequence is TGCGCCAGCAGCCCCGACGAGGGGGCGAATTCACCCCTCCACTTT. Translated, this is CASSPDEGANSPLHF.